Listed here are 27 T cell receptor beta chains from one sample, sequenced in a study of breast tumors, draining lymph nodes, adjacent tissues (dated by TCRdb to about 2016). Lymph node samples came from the axillary draining lymph nodes of breast cancer patients. The library came from multiplex PCR. The data were produced on an Illumina HiSeq 2000. Using fastp trimming at Q25 and MiXCR clonotype assembly, TCRdb reanalyzed the public sequencing data and kept in-frame beta chains. Here each entry gathers all rows of one CDR3 protein and keeps the most common genes and DNA. This sample gives about 140,000 distinct CDR3 sequences in total; less than 35% of them show up just once. The ten largest clonotypes hold approximately 2.2% of the sample. Sequencing was carried out using axillary lymph node tissue. These TCRs come from a female donor with breast cancer. Some clones in this sample may be carry-over from other donors' samples.

At least ten counts were recorded for this clonotype. The J gene is TRBJ2-3, the V gene TRBV3-1; D not resolved. The CDR3 has 15 residues. Per the germline V gene, CDR1 is LGHDT and CDR2 is YNNKEL (reference sequence). Trimming removed 1 base from V and 4 bases from J, with 12 bases in between. Here the CDR3 reads CASSQGNASPDTQYF. As DNA, the CDR3 is TGTGCCAGCAGCCAAGGGAATGCTAGTCCAGATACGCAGTATTTT.

As regards this clonotype: A read error is possible here, since a much larger clone lies one base away. V gene TRBV5-4 combines with J gene TRBJ2-7; 8 bases map to TRBD1. Per germline, CDR1 SGHNT and CDR2 YYREEE (reference sequence). The CDR3 sequence is 16 residues long. As DNA, the CDR3 is TGTGCCAGCAGCTTGCCAGGGGGCGCGGGTACCTACGAGCAGTGCTTC. Its protein product is CASSLPGGAGTYEQCF.

The sample holds many counts of this clonotype. The chain recombines TRBV5-1 with TRBJ1-3; D unclear. The germline CDR1 and CDR2 sequences are SGHRS and YFSETQ. Trimming removed 4 bases at V and 2 bases at J, with 10 bases between. This CDR3 is 14 amino acids long. The CDR3 DNA reads as TGCGCCAGCAGCATTGACGGCCCTGGAAACACCATATATTTT. Encoded protein: CASSIDGPGNTIYF. Drawing the rest from reference TRBV5-1 and TRBJ1-3, the complete variable domain is KAGVTQTPRYLIKTRGQQVTLSCSPISGHRSVSWYQQTPGQGLQFLFEYFSETQRNKGNFPGRFSGRQFSNSRSEMNVSTLELGDSALYLCASSIDGPGNTIYFGEGSWLTVV.

This clonotype was picked up many times. The J gene is TRBJ1-2, the V gene TRBV12-5; D is unresolved. Trimming removed 5 bases at V and 0 bases at J, with 7 bases between. Germline assignment: CDR1 LGHNT and CDR2 FRNRAP. The CDR3 totals 13 residues. CDR3 region: CASGPGPNYGYTF. The CDR3 bases are TGTGCTAGTGGTCCGGGCCCTAACTATGGCTACACCTTC.

Turning to this clonotype: An end of the junction differs from the germline gene, which may be a read error. For the CDR3, the DNA is TGCAGTGCTACGGAGGGGACGGATACGCCGTATTTT. Protein: CSATEGTDTPYF. The rearrangement uses TRBV20-1 and TRBJ2-3, with D tentatively TRBD2 (6 bases). The CDR3 spans 12 residues. The germline V gene encodes CDR1 DFQATT and CDR2 SNEGSKA (reference sequence).

The V gene is TRBV9, the J gene TRBJ2-5; tentative D call: TRBD2 (6 bases). CDR1 SGDLS and CDR2 YYNGEE come from the germline V gene. The CDR3 has 16 amino acids. Trimming pared 4 bases from V and 3 bases from J, leaving 19 bases between. DNA of the CDR3: TGTGCCAGCAGCTTATCCATCGGTCTAGCGAAAGAGACCCAGTACTTC. Translating gives CASSLSIGLAKETQYF.

To note about this clonotype: The conserved closing phenylalanine or tryptophan is absent in this CDR3, likely reflecting a read error. The rearrangement uses TRBV7-2 and TRBJ1-2; D is ambiguous. Germline assignment: CDR1 SGHTA and CDR2 FQGNSA. V lost 9 bases to trimming and J lost 2 bases, with 16 bases between them. The CDR3 runs 14 residues. The CDR3 DNA reads TGTGCCAGTTCCACGCAGACTGCGAACTATGGCTACACCCTC. Translating it yields CASSTQTANYGYTL.

This clonotype showed up many times. The chain carries TRBV2 and TRBJ1-5; D gene unclear. CDR1 and CDR2 (germline): SNHLY, FYNNEI. Deletions cut 6 bases from V and 6 bases from J, with 12 bases between. This CDR3 contains 13 residues. The CDR3 DNA sequence: TGTGCCAGCAGCGCCCTCGGGGTTCAGCCCCAGCATTTT. Residues: CASSALGVQPQHF.

This clonotype was picked up many times. This chain links TRBV7-9 with TRBJ2-5; TRBD1 might be the D (5 bases). Germline V gene data show CDR1 as SEHNR and CDR2 as FQNEAQ (reference sequence). This CDR3 has 14 amino acids. Deletions cut 3 bases from V and 5 bases from J, with 13 bases between. The CDR3 sequence is CASSFPQVGETQYF. CDR3 DNA sequence: TGTGCCAGCAGCTTCCCACAGGTCGGGGAGACCCAGTACTTC. Supplemented by reference TRBV7-9 and TRBJ2-5, the full variable domain reads DTGVSQNPRHKITKRGQNVTFRCDPISEHNRLYWYRQTLGQGPEFLTYFQNEAQLEKSRLLSDRFSAERPKGSFSTLEIQRTEQGDSAMYLCASSFPQVGETQYFGPGTRLLVL.

This clonotype was detected many times. The rearrangement joins TRBV2 to TRBJ1-2, with TRBD1 identical over 9 bases. V shed 2 bases, J shed 0 bases, and the junction held 10 bases outside the gene matches. This CDR3 contains 18 residues. CDR1 is SNHLY, CDR2 FYNNEI, per germline. The CDR3 DNA is TGTGCCAGCAGTGAATTATGGACAGGGGTCACCCCTAACTATGGCTACACCTTC. Translated: CASSELWTGVTPNYGYTF.

In regard to this clonotype: One end of the junction fails to match germline, which may point to a read error. The chain recombines TRBV6-2 or TRBV6-3 with TRBJ2-5, with D unclear. Per the germline V gene, CDR1 is MNHEY and CDR2 is SVGEGT. This CDR3 has 19 amino acids. The DNA of the CDR3 is TGTGCCAGCAGTCACTCTCCCTTTAACTTGGGCAGCCACCAAGAGACCCAGTACTTC. It specifies CASSHSPFNLGSHQETQYF.

A word on this clonotype: A read error may produce the germline difference seen at one junction end. J is TRBJ2-7 and V is TRBV6-1; D gene unclear. Germline V gene lookup returns CDR1 MNHNS and CDR2 SASEGT. This CDR3 comprises 14 residues. The CDR3 here is CASSQALGRYGQYF. In nucleotides, the CDR3 is TGTGCCAGCAGTCAAGCGCTGGGCCGCTACGGGCAGTACTTC.

This clonotype came up a few times. V usage is TRBV2 and J usage is TRBJ1-1; 7 bases map to TRBD1. The J segment lost 1 base and the V segment lost 5 bases, leaving 4 bases of the junction unmatched. CDR3 length equals 14 residues. In germline, CDR1 is SNHLY, CDR2 FYNNEI. CDR3 sequence reads: CASSSQGRNTEAFF. Written as DNA, the CDR3 is TGTGCCAGCAGTTCACAGGGGAGGAACACTGAAGCTTTCTTT.

This clonotype was observed at least ten times. V usage is TRBV7-2 and J usage is TRBJ1-4; TRBD1 is a possible D gene (6 bases). Germline loops: CDR1 SGHTA, CDR2 FQGNSA. The CDR3 contains 15 residues. V was pared by 7 bases and J by 2 bases, with 14 bases between. CDR3 sequence: CASKEGERTNEKLFF. In nucleotides, the CDR3 is TGTGCCAGCAAGGAGGGGGAGCGGACTAATGAAAAACTGTTTTTT.

This clonotype was found many times. V gene TRBV5-8 combines with J gene TRBJ1-3; maybe TRBD1 (6 bases). The CDR3 extends over 15 amino acids. V dropped 5 bases and J dropped 6 bases, with 18 bases sitting between them. Germline CDR1 reads SGHTS; CDR2 reads YDEGEE. The CDR3 nucleotides read TGTGCCAGCAGTTCCCAGACAGGTCTGGCAAACACCATATATTTT. The encoded protein is CASSSQTGLANTIYF.

This clonotype has a count of ten or more. This chain uses TRBV7-2 with TRBJ1-2; 11 bases agree with TRBD1. The CDR3 has 15 amino acids. V gave up 4 bases and J gave up 4 bases; unmatched junction bases: 5. Germline V gene lookup returns CDR1 SGHTA and CDR2 FQGNSA. The CDR3 is CASSSRTGGTYGYTF. CDR3 sequence (DNA): TGTGCCAGCAGCTCTAGGACAGGGGGCACCTATGGCTACACCTTC.

This clonotype was seen repeatedly, ten times or more. This chain links TRBV27 with TRBJ1-4; 11 bases line up with TRBD1. Trimming removed 2 bases from V and 8 bases from J; junction bases left unmatched: 7. The CDR3 is 16 residues long. Germline V lookup: CDR1 MNHEY, CDR2 SMNVEV (reference sequence). CDR3 nucleotides: TGTGCCAGCAGTTTAGGGACAGGGGGTGGACTCGAAAAACTGTTTTTT. As protein: CASSLGTGGGLEKLFF.

This clonotype was counted many times. One end of the junction fails to match germline, which may point to a read error. This sequence joins TRBV9 and TRBJ2-5, with D unresolved. This CDR3 is 14 amino acids long. Germline lookup yields CDR1 SGDLS and CDR2 YYNGEE. The CDR3 DNA is TGTGCCAGCAGCGTATCCACGGCACAAGAGACCCAGTCCTTC. As protein: CASSVSTAQETQSF.

This clonotype was detected many times. V gene TRBV4-2 combines with J gene TRBJ2-7, with TRBD1 identical over 8 bases. V lost 1 base to trimming and J lost 4 bases; unmatched junction nucleotides: 6. In germline, CDR1 is LGHNA, CDR2 YNFKEQ. The CDR3 is 15 residues long. The CDR3, as DNA: TGTGCCAGCAGCCAAGGCCGGGACAGGCGTTACGAGCAGTACTTC. Translation: CASSQGRDRRYEQYF.

This clonotype was counted ten times or more. V usage is TRBV20-1 and J usage is TRBJ2-1; 16 bases are a match to TRBD2. The CDR3 spans 16 residues. Germline lookup yields CDR1 DFQATT and CDR2 SNEGSKA (reference sequence). The V and J ends lost 6 bases and 5 bases, in that order; junction bases with no gene match: 7. This CDR3 reads CSAERGLAGGNNEQFF. The CDR3 DNA reads TGCAGTGCGGAAAGGGGACTAGCGGGGGGGAACAATGAGCAGTTCTTC.

This clonotype was counted ten times or more. This sequence joins TRBV3-1 and TRBJ2-1; D ambiguous. The germline CDR1 and CDR2 sequences are LGHDT and YNNKEL (reference sequence). Trimming removed 7 bases at V and 3 bases at J, with 10 bases between. This CDR3 spans 13 amino acids. The CDR3 nucleotides are TGTGCCAGCACACTCACTAACTACAATGAGCAGTTCTTC. The encoded protein is CASTLTNYNEQFF.

This chain's CDR3 is CASTGFGGEAFF. CDR3 in DNA: TGTGCCAGTACCGGATTTGGGGGTGAAGCTTTCTTT. V gene TRBV6-5 combines with J gene TRBJ1-1, with D perhaps matching TRBD1 (5 bases). With 9 bases removed from V and 7 bases from J, the gap between germline ends came to 15 bases. Germline V CDR1 and CDR2: MNHEY, SVGAGI. The CDR3 totals 12 residues.

This clonotype has ten or more counts. The chain is built from TRBV19 and TRBJ2-6; no clear D gene. Germline V gene sequence: CDR1 LNHDA, CDR2 SQIVND (reference sequence). CDR3 length equals 15 residues. Trimming stripped 9 bases from V and 1 base from J, with 13 bases between. The CDR3 sequence is CASSRGESGANVLTF. CDR3 coding DNA: TGTGCCAGCTCTCGTGGAGAGTCTGGGGCCAACGTCCTGACTTTC.

On this clonotype: The junction differs from germline at one of its ends, possibly a read error. The chain recombines TRBV5-1 with TRBJ2-1, with 8 positions matching TRBD2. CDR1 is SGHRS, CDR2 YFSETQ, per germline. This CDR3 spans 15 amino acids. CDR3 coding DNA: TGCGCCAGCAGCTTGACGGGGGGGGAATACAACGAGCGGTTCTTC. Residues: CASSLTGGEYNERFF.

The chain is built from TRBV20-1 and TRBJ1-5; TRBD1 is a possible D gene (6 bases). Germline V gives CDR1 DFQATT, CDR2 SNEGSKA (reference sequence). The CDR3 runs to 12 residues. V lost 2 bases and J lost 7, with 9 bases in between. CDR3: CSARSGAQPQHF. The CDR3 nucleotides read TGCAGTGCTAGATCGGGGGCCCAGCCCCAGCATTTT.

This sequence joins TRBV5-5 and TRBJ2-3; D perhaps matches TRBD1 (6 bases). From germline, CDR1 is SGHKS and CDR2 YYEKEE (reference sequence). Between the trimmed V and J ends, which lost 2 bases and 0 bases, there was a span of 13 bases. The CDR3 extends over 16 amino acids. In DNA form, the CDR3 reads TGTGCCAGCAGCTTTATGGGGGCGTTTAGCACAGATACGCAGTATTTT. It codes for CASSFMGAFSTDTQYF.

This clonotype was counted ten times or more. The chain carries TRBV4-1 and TRBJ1-2, with D unclear. Trimming took off 3 bases at V and 7 bases at J, with 12 bases between the two ends. The CDR3 has 13 amino acids. CDR1 is MGHRA and CDR2 is YSYEKL in the germline V gene. The CDR3: CASSHKEGFGYTF. In nucleotides, the CDR3 is TGCGCCAGCAGCCATAAAGAAGGGTTTGGCTACACCTTC.